These T cell receptor beta chains were read from a single sample in a study of immune characterization of retroperitoneal liposarcoma. A single record per CDR3 protein comes from TCRdb applying MiXCR to the PCR reads. The table lists about 12,000 distinct CDR3 sequences, 40% to 50% of them singletons, with about 12% in the top ten. Sequenced: tumor tissue. These TCRs come from a female donor with retroperitoneal liposarcoma. Both conserved end residues are part of each CDR3. Each record gives: J gene, V gene, clone size, D gene, CDR3 DNA, CDR3 protein. D genes are given only for firm matches. A row's size may be missing; if present it is once, few, many or a size class.

j_gene: TRBJ2-5
v_gene: TRBV14
abundance: once
d_gene: TRBD1
CDR3nt: TGTGCCAGCAGCCCCGAGACAGGGGGTTGGGCAGAGACCCAGTACTTC
CDR3aa: CASSPETGGWAETQYF

j_gene: TRBJ2-7
v_gene: TRBV6-1
abundance: once
d_gene: -
CDR3nt: TGTGCCAGCAGTGAGAATCCTAGCGTCCCCTACGAGCAGTACTTC
CDR3aa: CASSENPSVPYEQYF

j_gene: TRBJ2-1
v_gene: TRBV6-5
abundance: -
d_gene: TRBD1
CDR3nt: TGTGCCAGCAGTTACTCGAATTACGGGACAGGGGCATACGAGCAGTTCTTC
CDR3aa: CASSYSNYGTGAYEQFF

j_gene: TRBJ1-2
v_gene: TRBV6-1
abundance: -
d_gene: -
CDR3nt: TGTGCCAGCAGTGAAAGGTACGGGTCAGCAACTTACTATGGCTACACCTTC
CDR3aa: CASSERYGSATYYGYTF

j_gene: TRBJ2-1
v_gene: TRBV25-1
abundance: many
d_gene: TRBD2
CDR3nt: TGTGCCAGCAGTGTAGCGGGAGGGTACAATGAGCAGTTCTTC
CDR3aa: CASSVAGGYNEQFF

j_gene: TRBJ2-3
v_gene: TRBV6-1
abundance: medium-sized
d_gene: TRBD1
CDR3nt: TGTGCCAGCAGTGAGGGACAGGGGCGCACAGATACGCAGTATTTT
CDR3aa: CASSEGQGRTDTQYF

j_gene: TRBJ2-7
v_gene: TRBV12-3/TRBV12-4
abundance: -
d_gene: -
CDR3nt: TGTGCCAGCAGGGCGAGCAGGGACTCCTACGAGCAGTACTTC
CDR3aa: CASRASRDSYEQYF

j_gene: TRBJ2-7
v_gene: TRBV7-6
abundance: few
d_gene: TRBD1
CDR3nt: TGTGCCAGCAGCTTAGACGGCGGGACAGGGGCCTACAATGAGCAGTACTTC
CDR3aa: CASSLDGGTGAYNEQYF

j_gene: TRBJ2-3
v_gene: TRBV7-3
abundance: -
d_gene: TRBD2
CDR3nt: TGTGCCAGCAGCTTAAATAAGGGACTAGCGGCCGGGGATACGCAGTATTTT
CDR3aa: CASSLNKGLAAGDTQYF

j_gene: TRBJ1-1
v_gene: TRBV27
abundance: -
d_gene: -
CDR3nt: TGTGCCAGCAGTTTATCGGGACGGTCCCTTGAAGCTTTCTTT
CDR3aa: CASSLSGRSLEAFF

j_gene: TRBJ2-7
v_gene: TRBV6-2/TRBV6-3
abundance: -
d_gene: TRBD1
CDR3nt: TGTGCCAGCAGTTACCCGGACAGGACGCGTTACGAGCAGTACTTC
CDR3aa: CASSYPDRTRYEQYF

j_gene: TRBJ2-1
v_gene: TRBV27
abundance: -
d_gene: TRBD1
CDR3nt: TGTGCCAGCAGTTCCCGGACAGGGATAAGCGAGCAGTTCTTC
CDR3aa: CASSSRTGISEQFF

j_gene: TRBJ2-3
v_gene: TRBV10-3
abundance: few
d_gene: TRBD2
CDR3nt: TGTGCCATCAGTGAGTTCGGGAGGGATGGGACAGATACGCAGTATTTT
CDR3aa: CAISEFGRDGTDTQYF

j_gene: TRBJ2-2
v_gene: TRBV27
abundance: -
d_gene: -
CDR3nt: TGTGCCAGCACCGGCCAAAACACCGGGGAGCTGTTTTTT
CDR3aa: CASTGQNTGELFF

j_gene: TRBJ2-1
v_gene: TRBV7-2
abundance: medium-sized
d_gene: -
CDR3nt: TGTGCCAGCAGCTTAGTTGACTACCAAGAGACCCAGTTCTTC
CDR3aa: CASSLVDYQETQFF

j_gene: TRBJ2-3
v_gene: TRBV6-5
abundance: few
d_gene: TRBD1
CDR3nt: TGTGCCAGCAGACCTGGGACAGGGACAGATACGCAGTATTTT
CDR3aa: CASRPGTGTDTQYF

j_gene: TRBJ2-6
v_gene: TRBV11-3
abundance: -
d_gene: TRBD1
CDR3nt: TGTGCCAGCAGCACCACAGGGGCCGGGGCCAACGTCCTGACTTTC
CDR3aa: CASSTTGAGANVLTF

j_gene: TRBJ1-5
v_gene: TRBV6-8
abundance: -
d_gene: -
CDR3nt: TGTGCCAGCAGTTATGGGGGGCACAATCAGCCCCAGCATTTT
CDR3aa: CASSYGGHNQPQHF

j_gene: TRBJ2-1
v_gene: TRBV6-1
abundance: -
d_gene: -
CDR3nt: TGTGCCAGCAGTGAAACCCGAGTAAGGGGTGAGCAGTTCTTC
CDR3aa: CASSETRVRGEQFF

j_gene: TRBJ1-6
v_gene: TRBV12-3/TRBV12-4
abundance: many
d_gene: TRBD1
CDR3nt: TGTGCCAGCAGTTTATTCACAGGGGACTCACCCCTCCACTTT
CDR3aa: CASSLFTGDSPLHF

j_gene: TRBJ2-7
v_gene: TRBV6-1
abundance: -
d_gene: TRBD2
CDR3nt: TGTGCCAGCAGAAAAAAAGCGGGGGGGCCCAATGAGCAGTACTTC
CDR3aa: CASRKKAGGPNEQYF

j_gene: TRBJ2-1
v_gene: TRBV10-1
abundance: -
d_gene: -
CDR3nt: TGCGCCAGCAGTTTAGGCACGGGGTCGCAGTTCTTC
CDR3aa: CASSLGTGSQFF

j_gene: TRBJ1-1
v_gene: TRBV7-6
abundance: few
d_gene: -
CDR3nt: TGTGCCAGCAGCTTATCAAGTCGAACTGAAGCTTTCTTT
CDR3aa: CASSLSSRTEAFF

j_gene: TRBJ1-4
v_gene: TRBV6-1
abundance: -
d_gene: -
CDR3nt: TGTGCCAGCAGTAGTACAGGAGGGGTGGATGAAAAACTGTTTTTT
CDR3aa: CASSSTGGVDEKLFF

j_gene: TRBJ2-1
v_gene: TRBV7-2
abundance: many
d_gene: TRBD2
CDR3nt: TGTGCCAGCCATTCTCCAAAGCGGGGGCCGGTGGATGAGCAGTTCTTC
CDR3aa: CASHSPKRGPVDEQFF

j_gene: TRBJ1-1
v_gene: TRBV11-2
abundance: -
d_gene: -
CDR3nt: TGTGCCAGCAGCAAAAGTAGACAACCGAACACTGAAGCTTTCTTT
CDR3aa: CASSKSRQPNTEAFF

j_gene: TRBJ2-5
v_gene: TRBV6-1
abundance: -
d_gene: -
CDR3nt: TGTGCCAGCAGTGAACAACAAGAGACCCAGTACTTC
CDR3aa: CASSEQQETQYF

j_gene: TRBJ2-1
v_gene: TRBV11-2
abundance: few
d_gene: -
CDR3nt: TGTGCCAGCAGCAAAATGAGAGCCGGGACTTCGAGCTCCTACGAGCAGTTCTTC
CDR3aa: CASSKMRAGTSSSYEQFF

j_gene: TRBJ2-1
v_gene: TRBV6-1
abundance: -
d_gene: TRBD2
CDR3nt: TGTGCCAGCCGAAAAGCGGGAGGGCCGGGAAATGAGCAGTTCTTC
CDR3aa: CASRKAGGPGNEQFF

j_gene: TRBJ2-3
v_gene: TRBV7-2
abundance: -
d_gene: TRBD2
CDR3nt: TGTTCCAGCAGCACCAAAATCCGGGGGGGGTCTGGCACAGATACGCAGTATTTT
CDR3aa: CSSSTKIRGGSGTDTQYF

j_gene: TRBJ1-4
v_gene: TRBV6-1
abundance: -
d_gene: -
CDR3nt: TGTGCCAGCAGTACCCGCAGTTATAATGAAAAACTGTTTTTT
CDR3aa: CASSTRSYNEKLFF

j_gene: TRBJ2-2
v_gene: TRBV4-1
abundance: -
d_gene: -
CDR3nt: TGCGCCAGCAGCCATAACAAGGGGAACACCGGGGAGCTGTTTTTT
CDR3aa: CASSHNKGNTGELFF

j_gene: TRBJ2-1
v_gene: TRBV11-3
abundance: few
d_gene: TRBD2
CDR3nt: TGTGCCAGCAGCGCCACCCCTAGTAGCGGGAAGACGAATGAGCAGTTCTTC
CDR3aa: CASSATPSSGKTNEQFF

j_gene: TRBJ2-1
v_gene: TRBV6-1
abundance: -
d_gene: TRBD2
CDR3nt: TGTGCCAGCAGTGAAGCTGTAGCGGGAGACCCCTACAATGAGCAGTTCTTC
CDR3aa: CASSEAVAGDPYNEQFF

j_gene: TRBJ2-1
v_gene: TRBV6-1
abundance: -
d_gene: -
CDR3nt: TGTGCCAGCCGGGACAACCCCTACGAGCAGTTCTTC
CDR3aa: CASRDNPYEQFF

j_gene: TRBJ2-1
v_gene: TRBV11-2
abundance: few
d_gene: -
CDR3nt: TGTGCCAGCAGCTTAGTCAGAGAGACCCAGTTCTTC
CDR3aa: CASSLVRETQFF

j_gene: TRBJ2-3
v_gene: TRBV6-1
abundance: medium-sized
d_gene: -
CDR3nt: TGTGCCAGCAGTGAAGGCTCGAACAGAAGAATTTTCACAGATACGCAGTATTTT
CDR3aa: CASSEGSNRRIFTDTQYF

j_gene: TRBJ2-1
v_gene: TRBV11-3
abundance: -
d_gene: TRBD2
CDR3nt: TGTGCCAGCAGCTTAGGGTCCCTAGCGGGTCGGGATGAGCAGTTCTTC
CDR3aa: CASSLGSLAGRDEQFF

j_gene: TRBJ2-7
v_gene: TRBV6-1
abundance: large
d_gene: TRBD2
CDR3nt: TGTGCCAGCAGCACTAGCGGGGGGGACTCCTACGAGCAGTACTTC
CDR3aa: CASSTSGGDSYEQYF

j_gene: TRBJ2-5
v_gene: TRBV18
abundance: once
d_gene: -
CDR3nt: TGTGCCAGCTCACCCCCGAACCGGGAGACCCAGTACTTC
CDR3aa: CASSPPNRETQYF

j_gene: TRBJ2-7
v_gene: TRBV7-2
abundance: large
d_gene: TRBD2
CDR3nt: TGTGCCAGCAGCTTTAGCGGGGGATCCTACGAGCAGTACTTC
CDR3aa: CASSFSGGSYEQYF

j_gene: TRBJ2-1
v_gene: TRBV28
abundance: -
d_gene: -
CDR3nt: TGTGCCAGCAGGGGATATTATTCAGAAATTTTCCAAGAGACCCAGTTCTTC
CDR3aa: CASRGYYSEIFQETQFF

j_gene: TRBJ2-5
v_gene: TRBV7-3
abundance: -
d_gene: -
CDR3nt: TGTGCCAGCAGCGGCGGACGACAAGAGACCCAGTACTTC
CDR3aa: CASSGGRQETQYF

j_gene: TRBJ1-1
v_gene: TRBV7-2
abundance: few
d_gene: -
CDR3nt: TGTGCCAGCCTCCCCGGGGGAATGAACACTGAAGCTTTCTTT
CDR3aa: CASLPGGMNTEAFF

j_gene: TRBJ2-7
v_gene: TRBV7-3
abundance: -
d_gene: TRBD1
CDR3nt: TGTGCCAGCAGCTTAGAGGGGACAGTTCCTTACGAGCAGTACTTC
CDR3aa: CASSLEGTVPYEQYF

j_gene: TRBJ2-1
v_gene: TRBV7-9
abundance: few
d_gene: TRBD1
CDR3nt: TGTGCCAGCATCCAATCCACAGGGGGATTCTACAATGAGCAGTTCTTC
CDR3aa: CASIQSTGGFYNEQFF